This T cell receptor beta chain was captured in a study of blood T cells in healthy people across ages. With a J-beta primer mix and a sample-barcoded 5' primer, a second PCR ran 7 to 11 cycles. A single record per CDR3 protein comes from TCRdb applying MiXCR to the 5' RACE reads. The sample includes approximately 1,700,000 distinct CDR3 sequences, roughly two fifths of them seen just once. CDR3 length: 15 amino acids. Germline V lookup: CDR1 MNHEY, CDR2 SVGAGI. V was clipped by 6 bases and J by 2 bases, with 16 bases between them. The source of this sequence is a human donor in good health. The sample consisted of blood. The V call is TRBV6-5, the J call TRBJ2-5; a weak D match, TRBD1 (6 bases). CDR3 nucleotide sequence: TGTGCCAGCAGATCTACCTTCACAGGGCAAGAGACCCAGTACTTC. Its translation is CASRSTFTGQETQYF.